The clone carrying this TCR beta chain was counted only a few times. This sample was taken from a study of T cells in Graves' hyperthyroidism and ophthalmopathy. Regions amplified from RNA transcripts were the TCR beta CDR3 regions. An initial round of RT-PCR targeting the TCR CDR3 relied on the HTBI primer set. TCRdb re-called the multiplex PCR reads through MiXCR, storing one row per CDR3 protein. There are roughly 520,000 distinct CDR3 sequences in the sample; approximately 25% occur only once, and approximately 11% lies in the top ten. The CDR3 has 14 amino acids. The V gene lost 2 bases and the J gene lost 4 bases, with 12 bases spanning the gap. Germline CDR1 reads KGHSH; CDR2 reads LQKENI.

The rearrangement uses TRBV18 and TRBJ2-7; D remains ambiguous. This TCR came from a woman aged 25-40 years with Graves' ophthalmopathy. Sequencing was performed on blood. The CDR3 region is CASSPGRSSYEQYF. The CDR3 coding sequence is TGTGCCAGCTCACCAGGACGGTCTTCTTACGAGCAGTACTTC. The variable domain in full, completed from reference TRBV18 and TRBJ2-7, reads NAGVMQNPRHLVRRRGQEARLRCSPMKGHSHVYWYRQLPEEGLKFMVYLQKENIIDESGMPKERFSAEFPKEGPSILRIQQVVRGDSAAYFCASSPGRSSYEQYFGPGTRLTVT.